Described below is a single T cell receptor beta chain sequence and its context. Its specificity is not known. The germline V gene has CDR1 SEHNR and CDR2 FQNEAQ (reference sequence). The CDR3 spans 17 residues. The V and J ends lost 2 bases and 3 bases, in that order; junction bases with no gene match: 10. Assay used: immunoSEQ multiplex PCR; TCRdb lists only in-frame clones, some missing. The data hold some 2.1 million clones, with 80% to 95% observed a single time. The data belong to a study of shared clonotypes between healthy human individuals. General study findings and limits: Researchers sampled only blood; tissue repertoires likely differ. The diversity represented, both genetic and in exposure history, was limited by few donors. Lower generation probabilities were found for non-shared clonotypes than for those shared by all four donors.

As defined, naive CD8 cells were CD45RO-negative and positively selected for CCR7, with terminally differentiated effector memory CD45RA+ cells excluded. Recent vaccinations or acute infections were absent in the healthy HIV-negative adult donors. The sample comprised naive CD8+ T cells from PBMCs. The TCR was taken from a man younger than 35 in good health. Some clones in this sample may be carry-over from other donors' samples. The V and J genes are TRBV7-9 and TRBJ2-7, with TRBD2 matching 10 bases. Written as DNA, the CDR3 is TGTGCCAGCAGCTTACCGCGGACTAGCGGAGATTACTACGAGCAGTACTTC. Protein product: CASSLPRTSGDYYEQYF.